The next 13 T cell receptor beta chains were all read from a single sample in a study of CD8+ T cells in alopecia areata. Investigators isolated RNA and reverse transcribed it into cDNA to act as the sequencing template. Sequenced by immunoSEQ multiplex PCR; TCRdb stores in-frame clones only, minus some. This table holds 140,000 to 150,000 clones, about 60% found once. The material was CD4+ T cells sorted from blood, obtained at week 0. The receptors shown here come from a human donor with alopecia areata.

The chain employs TRBV30 and TRBJ1-5; TRBD1 is a possible D gene (6 bases). Trimming stripped 3 bases from V and 0 bases from J, with 18 bases between. The CDR3 loop spans 17 amino acids. Germline V gene lookup returns CDR1 GTSNPN and CDR2 SVGIG (reference sequence). The CDR3 here is CAWSPSRGDYSNQPQHF. CDR3 nucleotide sequence: TGTGCCTGGAGCCCTTCCAGGGGTGACTATAGCAATCAGCCCCAGCATTTT.

This clone was observed at least ten times. The chain is built from TRBV9 and TRBJ2-1, with D possibly being TRBD2 (6 bases). Germline V gene lookup returns CDR1 SGDLS and CDR2 YYNGEE. There are 14 residues in the CDR3. Deletions cut 1 base from V and 9 bases from J, with 14 bases between. The CDR3 bases are TGTGCCAGCAGCGTAACGGGAGCCAAGGGTGAGCAGTTCTTC. Amino acid sequence: CASSVTGAKGEQFF.

V is TRBV18 and J is TRBJ2-2; the match to TRBD1 covers 10 bases. CDR1 is KGHSH and CDR2 is LQKENI in the germline V gene. V shed 8 bases, J shed 0 bases, and the junction held 6 bases outside the gene matches. This CDR3 region has 16 residues. The CDR3 loop reads CASRETGGANTGELFF. For the CDR3, the DNA is TGTGCCAGCCGCGAGACAGGGGGCGCGAACACCGGGGAGCTGTTTTTT.

This clone was seen more than once but under ten times. The chain carries TRBV6-5 and TRBJ2-7, with D tentatively TRBD2 (5 bases). Germline V gene sequence: CDR1 MNHEY, CDR2 SVGAGI. V lost 8 bases to trimming and J lost 7 bases, with 18 bases between them. The CDR3 covers 13 residues. DNA for the CDR3: TGTGCCAGCGAAAGCCCGGGTACGGGGGAGCAGTACTTC. Translated: CASESPGTGEQYF.

The chain has TRBV18 and TRBJ1-4; D not certain. V was shortened by 3 bases and J by 7 bases, with 9 bases between the two germline ends. This CDR3 spans 13 amino acids. Germline loops: CDR1 KGHSH, CDR2 LQKENI. The CDR3 sequence is CASSPTGSEKLFF. CDR3 coding DNA: TGTGCCAGCTCACCGACGGGGTCTGAAAAACTGTTTTTT.

A single count supports this clone. The V call is TRBV30, the J call TRBJ1-1; 7 bases are shared with TRBD1. J gave up 1 base and V 3 bases, and 5 bases lay outside the gene matches. Looked up from germline, CDR1 is GTSNPN and CDR2 is SVGIG (reference sequence). The CDR3 loop spans 14 amino acids. The CDR3 coding sequence is TGTGCCTGGAGCCGGGGGACAGCGAACACTGAAGCTTTCTTT. Protein: CAWSRGTANTEAFF.

The chain couples TRBV7-9 to TRBJ2-2; D call uncertain. This CDR3 comprises 16 residues. V gave up 5 bases and J gave up 4 bases, with 17 bases separating them. In germline, CDR1 is SEHNR, CDR2 FQNEAQ (reference sequence). CDR3 region: CASSPPTISFTGELFF. The CDR3 DNA reads as TGTGCCAGCAGCCCGCCAACAATCAGTTTCACCGGGGAGCTGTTTTTT.

The gene calls are TRBV7-2 and TRBJ2-7, with no clear D. Deletions cut 4 bases from V and 2 bases from J, with 6 bases between. The CDR3 runs 12 residues. Germline V gene sequence: CDR1 SGHTA, CDR2 FQGNSA. CDR3 protein: CASSSGPYEQYF. Written as DNA, the CDR3 is TGTGCCAGCAGCTCGGGCCCCTACGAGCAGTACTTC.

The V and J genes are TRBV27 and TRBJ1-2; no clear D gene. The CDR3 has 11 amino acids. Trimming stripped 6 bases from V and 5 bases from J, with 7 bases between. Germline V gene data show CDR1 as MNHEY and CDR2 as SMNVEV (reference sequence). The CDR3 nucleotides read TGTGCCAGCAGACACCTATATGGCTACACCTTC. This gives the protein CASRHLYGYTF.

This chain joins TRBV18 and TRBJ1-2; D gene ambiguous. The CDR3 spans 15 residues. The germline V and J ends were trimmed by 6 bases and 5 bases, with 19 bases remaining between them. The V gene's germline CDR1 is KGHSH and CDR2 LQKENI. The CDR3 loop is CASSPAVGPEYGYTF. CDR3 sequence (DNA): TGTGCCAGCTCCCCTGCTGTCGGCCCAGAGTATGGCTACACCTTC.

V usage is TRBV7-9 and J usage is TRBJ1-1; maybe TRBD1 (6 bases). V was trimmed by 4 bases and J by 3 bases, leaving 12 bases between them. Germline V gene sequence: CDR1 SEHNR, CDR2 FQNEAQ (reference sequence). This CDR3 contains 14 residues. CDR3: CASSSDGGHTEAFF. In DNA form, the CDR3 reads TGTGCCAGCAGCTCCGACGGGGGGCACACTGAAGCTTTCTTT.

The V and J genes are TRBV11-2 and TRBJ1-6; D remains ambiguous. CDR1 is SGHAT, CDR2 FQNNGV, per germline. The V gene lost 6 bases and the J gene lost 8 bases, with 17 bases spanning the gap. The CDR3 is 15 amino acids. DNA of the CDR3: TGTGCCAGCAGACTTCCGGGCCAACGGTATTCACCCCTCCACTTT. It is translated as CASRLPGQRYSPLHF.

The J gene is TRBJ2-3, the V gene TRBV25-1, with D possibly TRBD1 on 5 matching bases. Germline CDR1 MGHDK, CDR2 SYGVNS. Trimming pared 2 bases from V and 2 bases from J, leaving 11 bases between. This CDR3 has 15 residues. The CDR3 loop reads CASSEIDSPTDTQYF. Here the CDR3 DNA reads TGTGCCAGCAGTGAAATCGACAGTCCCACAGATACGCAGTATTTT. The whole variable domain, filled in from reference TRBV25-1 and TRBJ2-3, reads EADIYQTPRYLVIGTGKKITLECSQTMGHDKMYWYQQDPGMELHLIHYSYGVNSTEKGDLSSESTVSRIRTEHFPLTLESARPSHTSQYLCASSEIDSPTDTQYFGPGTRLTVL.